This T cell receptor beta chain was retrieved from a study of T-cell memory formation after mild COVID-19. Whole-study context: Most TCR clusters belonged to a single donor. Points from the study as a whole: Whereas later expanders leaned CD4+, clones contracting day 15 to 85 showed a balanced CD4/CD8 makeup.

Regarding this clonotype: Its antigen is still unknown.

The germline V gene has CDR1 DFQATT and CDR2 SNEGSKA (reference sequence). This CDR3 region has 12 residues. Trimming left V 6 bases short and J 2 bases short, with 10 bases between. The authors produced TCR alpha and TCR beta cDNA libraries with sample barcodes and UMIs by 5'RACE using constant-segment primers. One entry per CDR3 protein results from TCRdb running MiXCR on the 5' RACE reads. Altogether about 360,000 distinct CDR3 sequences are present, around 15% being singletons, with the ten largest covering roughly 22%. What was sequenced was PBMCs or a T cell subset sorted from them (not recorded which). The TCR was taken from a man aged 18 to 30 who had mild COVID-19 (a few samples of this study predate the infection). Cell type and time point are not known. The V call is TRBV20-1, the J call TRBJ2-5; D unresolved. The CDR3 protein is CSAPPGQETQYF. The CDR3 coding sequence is TGCAGTGCCCCTCCTGGGCAAGAGACCCAGTACTTC.